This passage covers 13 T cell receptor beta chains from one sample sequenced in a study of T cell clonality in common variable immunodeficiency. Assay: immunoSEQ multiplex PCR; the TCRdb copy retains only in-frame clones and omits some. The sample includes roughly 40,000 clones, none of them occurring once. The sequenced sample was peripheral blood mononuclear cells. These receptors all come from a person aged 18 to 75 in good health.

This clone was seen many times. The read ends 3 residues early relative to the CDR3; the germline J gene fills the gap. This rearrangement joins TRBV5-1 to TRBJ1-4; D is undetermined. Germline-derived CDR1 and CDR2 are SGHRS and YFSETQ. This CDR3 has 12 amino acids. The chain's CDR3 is CASSLTSTELFF. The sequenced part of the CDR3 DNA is TGCGCCAGCAGCTTGACCTCTACAGAA.

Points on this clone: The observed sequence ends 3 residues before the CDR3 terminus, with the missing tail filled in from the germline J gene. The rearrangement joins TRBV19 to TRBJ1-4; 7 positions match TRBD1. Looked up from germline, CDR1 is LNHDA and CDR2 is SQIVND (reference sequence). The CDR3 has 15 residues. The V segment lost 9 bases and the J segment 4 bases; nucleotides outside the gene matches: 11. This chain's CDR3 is CASQQGGAGNEKLFF. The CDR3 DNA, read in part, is TGTGCCAGCCAACAAGGGGGCGCGGGTAATGAAAAA.

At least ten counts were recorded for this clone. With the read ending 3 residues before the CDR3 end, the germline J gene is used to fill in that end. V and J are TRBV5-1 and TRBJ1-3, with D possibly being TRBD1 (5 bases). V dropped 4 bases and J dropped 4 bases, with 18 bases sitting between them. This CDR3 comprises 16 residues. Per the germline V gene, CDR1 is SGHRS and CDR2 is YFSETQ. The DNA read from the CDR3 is TGCGCCAGCAGCAGCGGGGACCTGGTACAGGGAAACACC. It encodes CASSSGDLVQGNT. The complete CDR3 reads CASSSGDLVQGNTIYF.

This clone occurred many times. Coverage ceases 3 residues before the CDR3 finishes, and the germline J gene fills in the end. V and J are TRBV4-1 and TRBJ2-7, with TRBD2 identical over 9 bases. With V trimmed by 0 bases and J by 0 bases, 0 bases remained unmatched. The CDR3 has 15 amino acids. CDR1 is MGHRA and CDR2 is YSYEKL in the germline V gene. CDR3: CASSQDSGSSYEQYF. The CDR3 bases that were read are TGCGCCAGCAGCCAAGATAGCGGGAGCTCCTACGAG.

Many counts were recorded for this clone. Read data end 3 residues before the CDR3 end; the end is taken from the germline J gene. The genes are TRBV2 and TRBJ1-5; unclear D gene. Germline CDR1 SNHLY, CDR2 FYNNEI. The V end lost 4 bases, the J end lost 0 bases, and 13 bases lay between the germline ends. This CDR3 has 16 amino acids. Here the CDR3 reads CASSVADFNSNQPQHF. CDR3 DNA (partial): TGTGCCAGCAGTGTGGCGGATTTTAATAGCAATCAGCCC.

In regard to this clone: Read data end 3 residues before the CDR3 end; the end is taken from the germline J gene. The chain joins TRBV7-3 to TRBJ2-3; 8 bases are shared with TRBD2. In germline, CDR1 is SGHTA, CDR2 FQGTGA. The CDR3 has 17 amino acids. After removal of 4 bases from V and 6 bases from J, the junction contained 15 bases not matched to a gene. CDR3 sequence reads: CASSWSGGRAVTDTQYF. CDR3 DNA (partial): TGTGCCAGCAGCTGGAGCGGGGGCCGTGCAGTAACTGATACG.

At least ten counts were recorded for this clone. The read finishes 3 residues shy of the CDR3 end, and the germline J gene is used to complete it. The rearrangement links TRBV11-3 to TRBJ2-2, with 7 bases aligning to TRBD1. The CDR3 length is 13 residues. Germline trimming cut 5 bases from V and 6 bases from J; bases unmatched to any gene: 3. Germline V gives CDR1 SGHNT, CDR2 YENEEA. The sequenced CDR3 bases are TGTGCCAGCAGCCCGACAGGGTCCGGGGAG. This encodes CASSPTGSGE. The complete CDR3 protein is CASSPTGSGELFF.

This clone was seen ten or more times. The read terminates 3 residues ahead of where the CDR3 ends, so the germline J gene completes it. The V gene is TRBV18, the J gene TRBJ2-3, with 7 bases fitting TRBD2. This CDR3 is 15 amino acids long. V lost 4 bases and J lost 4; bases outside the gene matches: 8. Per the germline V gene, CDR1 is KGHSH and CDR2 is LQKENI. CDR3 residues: CASSRPLAGADTQYF. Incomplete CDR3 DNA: TGTGCCAGCTCACGCCCCTTAGCGGGCGCAGATACG.

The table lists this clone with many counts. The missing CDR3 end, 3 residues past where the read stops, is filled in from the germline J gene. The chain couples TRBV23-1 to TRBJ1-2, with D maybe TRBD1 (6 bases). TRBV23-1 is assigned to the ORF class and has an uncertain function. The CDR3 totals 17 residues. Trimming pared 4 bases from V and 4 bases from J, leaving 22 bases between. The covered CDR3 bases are TGCGCCAGCAGTCTCCCGGACAGAGGCCTTAGGTGCTATGGC. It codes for CASSLPDRGLRCYG. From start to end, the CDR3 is CASSLPDRGLRCYGYTF.

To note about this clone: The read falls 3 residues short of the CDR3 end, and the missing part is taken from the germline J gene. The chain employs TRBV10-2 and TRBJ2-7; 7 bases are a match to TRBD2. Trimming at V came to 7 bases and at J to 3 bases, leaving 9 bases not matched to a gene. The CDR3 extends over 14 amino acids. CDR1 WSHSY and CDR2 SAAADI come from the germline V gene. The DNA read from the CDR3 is TGCGCCAGCATAGGAGTTGGACTAGGCTACGAG. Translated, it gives CASIGVGLGYE. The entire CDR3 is CASIGVGLGYEQYF.

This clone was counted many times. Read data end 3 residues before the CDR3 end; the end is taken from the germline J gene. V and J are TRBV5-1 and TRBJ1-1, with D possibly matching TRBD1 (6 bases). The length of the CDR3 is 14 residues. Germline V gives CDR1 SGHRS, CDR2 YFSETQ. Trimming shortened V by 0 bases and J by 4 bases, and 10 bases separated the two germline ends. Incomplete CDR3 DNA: TGCGCCAGCAGCTTGGGGCAGGGGTTCACTGAA. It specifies CASSLGQGFTE. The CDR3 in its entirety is CASSLGQGFTEAFF.

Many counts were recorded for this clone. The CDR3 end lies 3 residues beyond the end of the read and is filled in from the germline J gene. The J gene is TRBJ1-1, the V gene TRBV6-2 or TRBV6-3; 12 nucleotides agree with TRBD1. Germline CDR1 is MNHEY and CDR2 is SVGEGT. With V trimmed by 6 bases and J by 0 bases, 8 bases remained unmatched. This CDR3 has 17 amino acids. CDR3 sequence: CASRKGQGAPMNTEAFF. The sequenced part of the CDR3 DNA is TGTGCCAGCAGAAAGGGACAGGGGGCCCCTATGAACACTGAA.

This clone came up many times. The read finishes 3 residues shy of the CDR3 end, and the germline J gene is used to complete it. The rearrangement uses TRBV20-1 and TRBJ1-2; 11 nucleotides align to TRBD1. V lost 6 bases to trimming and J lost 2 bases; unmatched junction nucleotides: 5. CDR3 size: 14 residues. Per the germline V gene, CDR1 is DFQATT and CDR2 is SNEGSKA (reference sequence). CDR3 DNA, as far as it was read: TGCAGTGCCATGGGACAGGGGGAAAACTATGGC. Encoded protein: CSAMGQGENYG. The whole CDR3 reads CSAMGQGENYGYTF.